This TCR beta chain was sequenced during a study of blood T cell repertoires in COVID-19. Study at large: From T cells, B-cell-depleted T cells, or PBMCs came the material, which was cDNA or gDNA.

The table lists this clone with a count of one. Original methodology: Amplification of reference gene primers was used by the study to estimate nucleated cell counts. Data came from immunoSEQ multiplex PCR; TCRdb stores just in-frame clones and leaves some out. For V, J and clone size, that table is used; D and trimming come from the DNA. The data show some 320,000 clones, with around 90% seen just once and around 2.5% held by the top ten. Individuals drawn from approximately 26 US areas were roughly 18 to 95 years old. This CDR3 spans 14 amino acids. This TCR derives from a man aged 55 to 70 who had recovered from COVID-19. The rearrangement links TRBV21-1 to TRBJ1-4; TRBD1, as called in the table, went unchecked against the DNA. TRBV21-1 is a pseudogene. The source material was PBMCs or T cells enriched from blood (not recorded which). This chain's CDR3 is CASSNKQGDEKLFF. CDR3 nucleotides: TGTGCCAGCAGCAATAAACAGGGTGATGAAAAACTGTTTTTT.